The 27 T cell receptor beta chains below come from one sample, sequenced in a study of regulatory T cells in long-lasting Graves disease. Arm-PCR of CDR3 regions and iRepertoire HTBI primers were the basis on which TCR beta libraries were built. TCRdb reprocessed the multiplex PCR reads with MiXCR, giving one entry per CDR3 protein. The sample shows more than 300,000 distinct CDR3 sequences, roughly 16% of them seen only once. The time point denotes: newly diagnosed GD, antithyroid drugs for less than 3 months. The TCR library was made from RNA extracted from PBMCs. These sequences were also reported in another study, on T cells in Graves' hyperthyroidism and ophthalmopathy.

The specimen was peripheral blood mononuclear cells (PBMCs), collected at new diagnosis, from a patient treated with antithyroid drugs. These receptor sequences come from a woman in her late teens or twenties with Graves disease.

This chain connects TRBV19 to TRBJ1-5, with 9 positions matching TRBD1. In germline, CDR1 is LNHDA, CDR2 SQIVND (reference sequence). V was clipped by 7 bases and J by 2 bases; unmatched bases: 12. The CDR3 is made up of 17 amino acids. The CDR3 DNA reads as TGTGCCAGTAACCACCCACGGGACAGGGCTGGCAATCAGCCCCAGCATTTT. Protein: CASNHPRDRAGNQPQHF.

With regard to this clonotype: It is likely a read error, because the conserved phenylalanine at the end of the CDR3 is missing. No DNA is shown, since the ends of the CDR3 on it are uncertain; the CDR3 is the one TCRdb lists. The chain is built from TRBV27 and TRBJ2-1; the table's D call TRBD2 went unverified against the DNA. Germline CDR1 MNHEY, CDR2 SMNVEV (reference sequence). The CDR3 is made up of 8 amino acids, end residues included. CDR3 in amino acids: CASSLYSP.

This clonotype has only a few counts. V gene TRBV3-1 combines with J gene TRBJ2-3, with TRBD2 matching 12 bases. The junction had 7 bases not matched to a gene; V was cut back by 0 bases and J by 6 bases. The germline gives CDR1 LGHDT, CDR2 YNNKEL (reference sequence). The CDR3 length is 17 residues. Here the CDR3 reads CASSQDSSGRAGDTQYF. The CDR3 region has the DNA TGTGCCAGCAGCCAAGACTCTAGCGGGAGGGCCGGGGATACGCAGTATTTT.

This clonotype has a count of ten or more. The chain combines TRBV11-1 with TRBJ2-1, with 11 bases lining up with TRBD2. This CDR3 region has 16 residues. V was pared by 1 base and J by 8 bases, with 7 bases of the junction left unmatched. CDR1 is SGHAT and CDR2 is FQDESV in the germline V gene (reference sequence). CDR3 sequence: CASSLVFLAGGDEQFF. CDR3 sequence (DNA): TGTGCCAGCAGCTTAGTGTTCCTAGCGGGGGGCGATGAGCAGTTCTTC. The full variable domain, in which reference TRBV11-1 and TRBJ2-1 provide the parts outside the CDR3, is EAEVAQSPRYKITEKSQAVAFWCDPISGHATLYWYRQILGQGPELLVQFQDESVVDDSQLPKDRFSAERLKGVDSTLKIQPAELGDSAMYLCASSLVFLAGGDEQFFGPGTRLTVL.

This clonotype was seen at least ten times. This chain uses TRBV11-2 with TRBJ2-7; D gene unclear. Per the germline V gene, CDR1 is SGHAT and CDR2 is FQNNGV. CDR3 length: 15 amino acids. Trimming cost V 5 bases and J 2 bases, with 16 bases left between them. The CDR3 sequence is CASSRAMGSTYEQYF. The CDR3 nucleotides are TGTGCCAGCAGCCGTGCGATGGGCTCGACCTACGAGCAGTACTTC.

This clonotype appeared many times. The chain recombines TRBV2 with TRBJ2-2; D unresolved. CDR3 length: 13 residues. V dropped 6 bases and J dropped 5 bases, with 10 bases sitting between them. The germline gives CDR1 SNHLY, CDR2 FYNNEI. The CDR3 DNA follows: TGTGCCAGCAGCGGCGGATGGACCGGGGAGCTGTTTTTT. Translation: CASSGGWTGELFF.

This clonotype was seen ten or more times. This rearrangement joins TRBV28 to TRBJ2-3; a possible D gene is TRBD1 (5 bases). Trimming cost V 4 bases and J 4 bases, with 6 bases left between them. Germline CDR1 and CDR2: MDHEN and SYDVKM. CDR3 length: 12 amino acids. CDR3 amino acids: CASSSGSDTQYF. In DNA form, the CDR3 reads TGTGCCAGCAGTTCAGGGTCAGATACGCAGTATTTT.

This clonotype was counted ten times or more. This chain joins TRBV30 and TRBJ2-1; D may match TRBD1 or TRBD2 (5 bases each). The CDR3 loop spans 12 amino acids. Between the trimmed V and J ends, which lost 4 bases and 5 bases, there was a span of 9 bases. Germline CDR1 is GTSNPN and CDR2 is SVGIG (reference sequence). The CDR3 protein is CAWTGTNNEQFF. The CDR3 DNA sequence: TGTGCCTGGACCGGGACCAACAATGAGCAGTTCTTC.

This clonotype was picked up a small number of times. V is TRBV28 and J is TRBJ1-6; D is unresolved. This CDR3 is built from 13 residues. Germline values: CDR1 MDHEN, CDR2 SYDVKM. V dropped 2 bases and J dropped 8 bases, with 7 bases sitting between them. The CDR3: CASSLEAYSPLHF. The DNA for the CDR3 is TGTGCCAGCAGTTTAGAGGCTTATTCACCCCTCCACTTT.

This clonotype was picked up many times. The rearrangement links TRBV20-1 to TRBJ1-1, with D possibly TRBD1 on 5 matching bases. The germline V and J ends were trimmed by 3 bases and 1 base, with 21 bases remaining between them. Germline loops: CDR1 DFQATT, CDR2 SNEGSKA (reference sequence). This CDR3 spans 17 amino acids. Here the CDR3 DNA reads TGCAGTGCTAGTTCTGAGGGGCTAAGGGGTTGGAACACTGAAGCTTTCTTT. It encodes CSASSEGLRGWNTEAFF.

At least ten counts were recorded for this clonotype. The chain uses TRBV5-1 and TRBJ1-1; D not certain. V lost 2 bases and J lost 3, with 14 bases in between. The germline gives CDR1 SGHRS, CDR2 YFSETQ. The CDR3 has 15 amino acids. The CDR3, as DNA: TGCGCCAGCAGCTTCCGGGGTCGCCAGGACACTGAAGCTTTCTTT. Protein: CASSFRGRQDTEAFF.

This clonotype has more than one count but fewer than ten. CDR3 sequence: CASSLDGTGGRPSNSPLHF. CDR3 coding DNA: TGTGCCAGCAGCTTAGACGGGACAGGGGGAAGGCCCTCGAATTCACCCCTCCACTTT. The gene calls are TRBV7-9 and TRBJ1-6; 11 bases are a match to TRBD1. Trimming removed 1 base from V and 7 bases from J; junction bases left unmatched: 12. Germline values: CDR1 SEHNR, CDR2 FQNEAQ (reference sequence). The length of the CDR3 is 19 residues.

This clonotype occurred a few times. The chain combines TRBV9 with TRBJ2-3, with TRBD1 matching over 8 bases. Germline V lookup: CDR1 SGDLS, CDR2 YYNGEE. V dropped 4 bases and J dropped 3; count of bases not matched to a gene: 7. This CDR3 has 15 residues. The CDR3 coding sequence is TGTGCCAGCAGCATAATGGACAGGGAAACAGATACGCAGTATTTT. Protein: CASSIMDRETDTQYF.

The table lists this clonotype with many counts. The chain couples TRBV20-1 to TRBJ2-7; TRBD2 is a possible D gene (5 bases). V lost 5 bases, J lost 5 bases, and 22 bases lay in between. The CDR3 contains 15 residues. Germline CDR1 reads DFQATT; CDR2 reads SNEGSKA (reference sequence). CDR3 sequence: CSALSDWKEIDEQYF. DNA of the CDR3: TGCAGTGCTTTGTCGGACTGGAAGGAAATCGACGAGCAGTACTTC.

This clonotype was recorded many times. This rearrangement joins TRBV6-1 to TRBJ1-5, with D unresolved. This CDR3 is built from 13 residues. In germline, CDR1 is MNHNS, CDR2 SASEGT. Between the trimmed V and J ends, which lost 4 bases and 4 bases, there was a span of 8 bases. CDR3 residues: CASSANRNQPQHF. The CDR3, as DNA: TGTGCCAGCAGTGCCAACAGAAATCAGCCCCAGCATTTT.

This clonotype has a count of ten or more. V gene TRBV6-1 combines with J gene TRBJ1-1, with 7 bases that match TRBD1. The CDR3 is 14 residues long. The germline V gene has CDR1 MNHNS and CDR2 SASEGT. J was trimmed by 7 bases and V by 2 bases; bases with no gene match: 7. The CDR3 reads CASSESDRVVEAFF. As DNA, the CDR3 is TGTGCCAGCAGTGAATCAGACAGGGTGGTTGAAGCTTTCTTT.

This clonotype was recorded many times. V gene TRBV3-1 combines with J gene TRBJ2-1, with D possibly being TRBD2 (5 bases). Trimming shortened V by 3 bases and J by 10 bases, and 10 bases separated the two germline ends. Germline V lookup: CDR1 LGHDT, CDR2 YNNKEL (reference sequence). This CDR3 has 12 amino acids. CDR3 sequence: CASSHQGREQFF. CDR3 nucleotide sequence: TGTGCCAGCAGCCATCAAGGGAGAGAGCAGTTCTTC.

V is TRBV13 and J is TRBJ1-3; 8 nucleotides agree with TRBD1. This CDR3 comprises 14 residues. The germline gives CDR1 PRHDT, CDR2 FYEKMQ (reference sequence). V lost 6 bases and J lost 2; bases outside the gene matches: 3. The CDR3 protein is CASREQGAGNTIYF. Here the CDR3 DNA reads TGTGCCAGCAGGGAACAGGGGGCTGGAAACACCATATATTTT. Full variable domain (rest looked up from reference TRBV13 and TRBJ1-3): AAGVIQSPRHLIKEKRETATLKCYPIPRHDTVYWYQQGPGQDPQFLISFYEKMQSDKGSIPDRFSAQQFSDYHSELNMSSLELGDSALYFCASREQGAGNTIYFGEGSWLTVV.

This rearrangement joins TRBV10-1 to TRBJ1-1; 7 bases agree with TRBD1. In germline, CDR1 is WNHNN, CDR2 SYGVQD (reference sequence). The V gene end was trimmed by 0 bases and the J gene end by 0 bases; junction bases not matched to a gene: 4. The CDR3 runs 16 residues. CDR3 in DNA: TGCGCCAGCAGTGAGTCGAGGGGACAGATGAACACTGAAGCTTTCTTT. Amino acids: CASSESRGQMNTEAFF.

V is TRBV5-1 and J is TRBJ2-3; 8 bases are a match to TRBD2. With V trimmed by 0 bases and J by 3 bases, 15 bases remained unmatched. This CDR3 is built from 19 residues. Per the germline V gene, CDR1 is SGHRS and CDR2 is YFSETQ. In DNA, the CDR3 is TGCGCCAGCAGCTTGGCCGTTAGTACTAGCGGTCCCAGAACAGATACGCAGTATTTT. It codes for CASSLAVSTSGPRTDTQYF. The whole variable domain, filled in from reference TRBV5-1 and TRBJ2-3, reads KAGVTQTPRYLIKTRGQQVTLSCSPISGHRSVSWYQQTPGQGLQFLFEYFSETQRNKGNFPGRFSGRQFSNSRSEMNVSTLELGDSALYLCASSLAVSTSGPRTDTQYFGPGTRLTVL.

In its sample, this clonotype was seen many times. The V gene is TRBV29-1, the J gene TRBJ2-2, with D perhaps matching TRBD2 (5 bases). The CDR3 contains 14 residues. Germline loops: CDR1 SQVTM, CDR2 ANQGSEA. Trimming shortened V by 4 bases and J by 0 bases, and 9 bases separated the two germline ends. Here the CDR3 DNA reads TGCAGCGTTGGTGTGCGGGCGAACACCGGGGAGCTGTTTTTT. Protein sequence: CSVGVRANTGELFF.

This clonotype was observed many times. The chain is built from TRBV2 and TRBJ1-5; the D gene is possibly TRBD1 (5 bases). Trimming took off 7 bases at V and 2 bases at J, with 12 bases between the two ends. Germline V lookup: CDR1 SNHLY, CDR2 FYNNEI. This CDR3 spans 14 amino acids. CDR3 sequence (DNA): TGTGCCAGCACTTGGAGGGGCGGCAATCAGCCCCAGCATTTT. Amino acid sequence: CASTWRGGNQPQHF.

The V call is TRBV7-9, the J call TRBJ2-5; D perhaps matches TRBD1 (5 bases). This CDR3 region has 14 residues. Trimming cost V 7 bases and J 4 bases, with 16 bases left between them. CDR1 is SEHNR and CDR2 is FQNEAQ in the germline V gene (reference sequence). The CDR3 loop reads CASTKLGARETQYF. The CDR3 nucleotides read TGTGCCAGCACCAAGTTAGGGGCAAGAGAGACCCAGTACTTC.

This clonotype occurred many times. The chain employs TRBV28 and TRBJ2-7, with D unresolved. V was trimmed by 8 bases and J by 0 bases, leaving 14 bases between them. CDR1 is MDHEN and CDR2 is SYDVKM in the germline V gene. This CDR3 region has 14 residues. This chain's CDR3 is CASGLSGPSYEQYF. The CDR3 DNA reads TGTGCCAGCGGGCTCTCAGGACCCTCCTACGAGCAGTACTTC.

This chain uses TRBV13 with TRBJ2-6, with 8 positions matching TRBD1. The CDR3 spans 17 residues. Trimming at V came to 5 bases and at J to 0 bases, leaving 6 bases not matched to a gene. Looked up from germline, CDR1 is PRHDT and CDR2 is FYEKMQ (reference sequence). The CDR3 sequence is CASSPRDRGSGANVLTF. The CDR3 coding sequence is TGTGCCAGCAGCCCTAGAGACAGGGGCTCTGGGGCCAACGTCCTGACTTTC. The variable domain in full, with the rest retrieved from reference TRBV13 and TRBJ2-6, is AAGVIQSPRHLIKEKRETATLKCYPIPRHDTVYWYQQGPGQDPQFLISFYEKMQSDKGSIPDRFSAQQFSDYHSELNMSSLELGDSALYFCASSPRDRGSGANVLTFGAGSRLTVL.

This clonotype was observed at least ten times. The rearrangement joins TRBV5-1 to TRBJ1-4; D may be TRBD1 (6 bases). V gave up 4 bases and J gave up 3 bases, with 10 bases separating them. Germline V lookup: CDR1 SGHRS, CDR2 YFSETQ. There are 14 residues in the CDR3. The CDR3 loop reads CASSRQAANEKLFF. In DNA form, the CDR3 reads TGCGCCAGCAGCCGACAGGCGGCTAATGAAAAACTGTTTTTT.

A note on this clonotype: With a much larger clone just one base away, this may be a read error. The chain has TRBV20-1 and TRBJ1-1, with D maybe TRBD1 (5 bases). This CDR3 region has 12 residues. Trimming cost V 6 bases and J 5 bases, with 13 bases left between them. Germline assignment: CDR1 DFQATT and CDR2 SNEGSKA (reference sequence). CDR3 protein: CSATDTGTEAFF. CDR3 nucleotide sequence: TGCAGTGCGACGGACACGGGAACTGAAGCTTTCTTT.